This T cell receptor beta chain was identified in a study of Graves' ophthalmopathy and Graves' hyperthyroidism. Study-wide context: Specimen type is peripheral blood, obtained at initial diagnosis before any treatment.

Researchers turned away patients with other autoimmune diseases, uncontrolled infections, pregnancy or lactation. Germline CDR1 is MGHDK and CDR2 is SYGVNS. Germline trimming cut 5 bases from V and 4 bases from J; bases unmatched to any gene: 13. This CDR3 contains 16 residues. Amplification from RNA transcripts yielded the TCR beta CDR3 regions. An initial RT-PCR round employing HTBI primers preceded a second-round multiplex PCR. One entry per CDR3 protein, called by TCRdb with MiXCR from the multiplex PCR reads. The data show roughly 700,000 distinct CDR3 sequences, 40% seen once. The source material was peripheral blood. The J gene is TRBJ2-5, the V gene TRBV25-1; TRBD2 aligns across 7 bases. This clonotype was sampled from an adult man with Graves' ophthalmopathy. CDR3: CASSYSASGWGETQYF. DNA for the CDR3: TGTGCCAGCAGTTACTCGGCTAGCGGTTGGGGAGAGACCCAGTACTTC. Looking up the rest from reference TRBV25-1 and TRBJ2-5 gives the full variable domain: EADIYQTPRYLVIGTGKKITLECSQTMGHDKMYWYQQDPGMELHLIHYSYGVNSTEKGDLSSESTVSRIRTEHFPLTLESARPSHTSQYLCASSYSASGWGETQYFGPGTRLLVL.